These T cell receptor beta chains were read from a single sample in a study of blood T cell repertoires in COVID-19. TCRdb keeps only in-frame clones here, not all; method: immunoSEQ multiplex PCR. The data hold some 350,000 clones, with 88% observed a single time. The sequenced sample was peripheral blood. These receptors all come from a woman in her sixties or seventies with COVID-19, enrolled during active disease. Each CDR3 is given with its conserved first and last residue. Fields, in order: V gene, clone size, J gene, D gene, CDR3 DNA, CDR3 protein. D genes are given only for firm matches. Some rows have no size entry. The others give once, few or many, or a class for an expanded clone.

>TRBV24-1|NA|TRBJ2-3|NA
TGTGCCACCAGTGATTTCGGAGGGAGTGGTATCACAGATACGCAGTATTTT
CATSDFGGSGITDTQYF
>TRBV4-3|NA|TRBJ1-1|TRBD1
TGCGCCAGCAGCCCCGGGACAGGGGGCACTGAAGCTTTCTTT
CASSPGTGGTEAFF
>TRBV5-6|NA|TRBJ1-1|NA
TGTGCCAGCAGCTTGAGGATGGGGGGCACTGAAGCTTTCTTT
CASSLRMGGTEAFF
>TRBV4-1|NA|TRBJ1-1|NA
TGCGCCAGCAGCCAAGATAGCGGGACGGAAGCTTTCTTT
CASSQDSGTEAFF
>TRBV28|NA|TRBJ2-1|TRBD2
TGTGCCAGCAGTTTTCCACTAGCGGGGGGCTTAGTCTCCTACAATGAGCAGTTCTTC
CASSFPLAGGLVSYNEQFF
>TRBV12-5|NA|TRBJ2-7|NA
TGTGCTAGTAATAGCGCCCCGAGCTCCTACGAGCAGTACTTC
CASNSAPSSYEQYF
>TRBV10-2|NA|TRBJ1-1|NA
TGCGCCAGCAACGAGGGAACTTACACTGAAGCTTTCTTT
CASNEGTYTEAFF
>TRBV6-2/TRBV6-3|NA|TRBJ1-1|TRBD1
TGTGCCAGCAGTTACTCGGGGCAGGGGGCCTATGGAGACGAAGCTTTCTTT
CASSYSGQGAYGDEAFF
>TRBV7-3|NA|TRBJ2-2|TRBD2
TGTGCCAGCAAAGGAAGCGGGGCTAACACCGGGGAGCTGTTTTTT
CASKGSGANTGELFF
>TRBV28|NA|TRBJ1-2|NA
TGTGCCAGCAGTTTGGCAGGCTCCTATGGCTACACCTTC
CASSLAGSYGYTF
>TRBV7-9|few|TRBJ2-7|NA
TGTGCCAGCAGCTTAGTATCGCAGGTGGTCGAGCAGTACTTC
CASSLVSQVVEQYF
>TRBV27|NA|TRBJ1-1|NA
TGTGCCAGCAGTTCCTCCGGGATATGGAACACTGAAGCTTTCTTT
CASSSSGIWNTEAFF
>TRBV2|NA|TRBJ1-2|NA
TGTGCCAGCAAACAGGACGACTATGGCTACACCTTC
CASKQDDYGYTF
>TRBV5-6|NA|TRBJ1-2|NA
TGTGCCAGCAGCTTAACGGGGAGGGACTATGGCTACACCTTC
CASSLTGRDYGYTF
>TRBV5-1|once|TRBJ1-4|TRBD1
TGCGCCAGCAGCGGAGGGGGCACTAATGAAAAACTGTTTTTT
CASSGGGTNEKLFF
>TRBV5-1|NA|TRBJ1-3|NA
TGCGCCAGCAGCTTGGAGATGCAGGGCTCTGGAAACACCATATATTTT
CASSLEMQGSGNTIYF
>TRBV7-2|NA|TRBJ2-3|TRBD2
TGTGCCAGCAGCACTGGACTAGCGGGGCGCACAGATACGCAGTATTTT
CASSTGLAGRTDTQYF
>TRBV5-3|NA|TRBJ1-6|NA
TGTGCCAGAAGCTTTTGGCAGAGGACTTCTAATTCACCCCTCCACTTT
CARSFWQRTSNSPLHF
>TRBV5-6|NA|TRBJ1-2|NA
TGTGCCAGCAGCTTGGAGTTGAGGAGTTCTAACTATGGCTACACCTTC
CASSLELRSSNYGYTF
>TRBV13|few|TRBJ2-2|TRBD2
TGTGCCAGCAGCGCGGGACTAGCGGGGGAGAACACCGGGGAGCTGTTTTTT
CASSAGLAGENTGELFF
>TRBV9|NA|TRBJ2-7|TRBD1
TGTGCCAGCAGCGTAACCGGGACAGGGCGATACGAGCAGTACTTC
CASSVTGTGRYEQYF
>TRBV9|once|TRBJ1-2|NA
TGTGCCAGCAGCGTAGCTACTGCTAACTATGGCTACACCTTC
CASSVATANYGYTF
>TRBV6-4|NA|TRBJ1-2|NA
TGTGCCAGCAGACCCGGACGGGACTCCTATGGCTACACCTTC
CASRPGRDSYGYTF
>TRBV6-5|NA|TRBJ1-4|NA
TGTGCCAGCAGTTACGGGGGGTTTAAGGAAAAACTGTTTTTT
CASSYGGFKEKLFF
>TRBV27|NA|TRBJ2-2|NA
TGTGCCAGTAGGACGGACTACACCGGGGAGCTGTTTTTT
CASRTDYTGELFF
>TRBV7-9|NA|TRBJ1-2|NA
TGTGCCAGCAGCGAACAGGGATTAGGAGGCTACACCTTC
CASSEQGLGGYTF
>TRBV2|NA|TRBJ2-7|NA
TGTGCCAGCAGTAGACAGAGGTTCTCCTACGAGCAGTACTTC
CASSRQRFSYEQYF
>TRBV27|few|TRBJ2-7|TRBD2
TGTGCCAGCACCTGGGAGGGGAGGGTCTCCTACGAGCAGTACTTC
CASTWEGRVSYEQYF
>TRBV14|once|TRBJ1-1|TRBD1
TGTGCCAGCAGCCATATGAGGGGGCTGGGAACTGAAGCTTTCTTT
CASSHMRGLGTEAFF
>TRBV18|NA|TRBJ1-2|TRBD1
TGTGCCAGCTCACCCACTGACAGGGAAGGCTACACCTTC
CASSPTDREGYTF
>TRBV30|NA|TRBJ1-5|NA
TGTGCCTGGAGTTCTACAGGAACTCGTAATCAGCCCCAGCATTTT
CAWSSTGTRNQPQHF
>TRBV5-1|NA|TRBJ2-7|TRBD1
TGCGCCAGCAGCTTTCGGACAGGGGCCTACGAGCAGTACTTC
CASSFRTGAYEQYF
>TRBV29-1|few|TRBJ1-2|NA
TGCAGCGTCCTGACAGGAAACAACTATGGCTACACCTTC
CSVLTGNNYGYTF
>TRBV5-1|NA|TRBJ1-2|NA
TGCGCCAGCAGCTCACAGACAGGAGAGTATGGCTACACCTTC
CASSSQTGEYGYTF
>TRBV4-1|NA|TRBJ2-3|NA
TGCGCCAGCAGCCTGGGTCTGGTAGGGGACACAGATACGCAGTATTTT
CASSLGLVGDTDTQYF
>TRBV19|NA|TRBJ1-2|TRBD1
TGTGCCAGTAGAGACCGGGACAGGGGGAGGGGCTACACCTTC
CASRDRDRGRGYTF
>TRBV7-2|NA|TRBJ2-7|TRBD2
TGTGCCAGCAAGCGAATTAGCGGGGGCCTCAACTACGAGCAGTACTTC
CASKRISGGLNYEQYF
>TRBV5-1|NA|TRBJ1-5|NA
TGCGCCAGCAGCACGGGCGCAGGGGGCAATCAGCCCCAGCATTTT
CASSTGAGGNQPQHF
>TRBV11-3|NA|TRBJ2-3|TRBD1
TGTGCCAGCAGCTCACCGACCCGGACAGGGCGCACAGATACGCAGTATTTT
CASSSPTRTGRTDTQYF
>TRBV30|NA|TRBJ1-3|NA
TGTGCCTGGAGTGTAAAATGGCCTCTGGGAAACACCATATATTTT
CAWSVKWPLGNTIYF
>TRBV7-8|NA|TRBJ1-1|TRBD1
TGTGCCAGCAGGACAGGGTTAGGAACTGAAGCTTTCTTT
CASRTGLGTEAFF
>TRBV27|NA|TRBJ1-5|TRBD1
TGTGCCAGCAGTTTGAGAGGGGGCCGGCAGCCCCAGCATTTT
CASSLRGGRQPQHF
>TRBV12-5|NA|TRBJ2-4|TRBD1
TGTGCTAGTGGTTTGTCCCGGACAGGTATAGCCAAAAACATTCAGTACTTC
CASGLSRTGIAKNIQYF
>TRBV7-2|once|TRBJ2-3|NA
TGTGCCAGCAGCTCCGGAGACAGATGGGATACGCAGTATTTT
CASSSGDRWDTQYF
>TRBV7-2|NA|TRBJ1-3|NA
TGTGCCAGCAGCTTCCAGGCGAGAGACACCATATATTTT
CASSFQARDTIYF
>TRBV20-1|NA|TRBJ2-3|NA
TGCAGTGCTAGTACTAGCACAGATACGCAGTATTTT
CSASTSTDTQYF
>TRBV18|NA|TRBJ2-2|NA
TGTGCCAGCTCCTCGACCGGGACAACGAACACCGGGGAGCTGTTTTTT
CASSSTGTTNTGELFF
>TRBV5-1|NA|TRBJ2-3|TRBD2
TGCGCCAGCAGCTCGAGGACTAGCGGGGGGGTCGATACGCAGTATTTT
CASSSRTSGGVDTQYF
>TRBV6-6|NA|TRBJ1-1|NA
TGTGCCAGCAGTTACTTAGAGACTGAAGCTTTCTTT
CASSYLETEAFF
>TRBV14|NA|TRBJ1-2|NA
TGTGCCAGCAGCCAAGATCGCGGGATCGGGGGCTACACCTTC
CASSQDRGIGGYTF
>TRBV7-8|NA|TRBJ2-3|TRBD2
TGTGCCAGCAGTCAAGAGCGGGGAGCAGATACGCAGTATTTT
CASSQERGADTQYF
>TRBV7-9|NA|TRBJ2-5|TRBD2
TGTGCCAGTAGCGGGGGGGCCGTTTTGGAGACCCAGTACTTC
CASSGGAVLETQYF
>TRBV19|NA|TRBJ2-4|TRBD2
TGTGCCAGTAGTATAGCGGGGGGTATCGCCAAAAACATTCAGTACTTC
CASSIAGGIAKNIQYF
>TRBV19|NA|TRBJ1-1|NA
TGTGCCAGTAGTACCCACCCTATCCGACAGAGACGGGTTAACACTGAAGCTTTCTTT
CASSTHPIRQRRVNTEAFF
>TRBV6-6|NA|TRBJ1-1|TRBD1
TGTGCCAGCACCTCTACAGGGGGGGGAACTGAAGCTTTCTTT
CASTSTGGGTEAFF
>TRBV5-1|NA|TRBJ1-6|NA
TGCGCCAGCAGCTTGGACACCCCATATAATTCACCCCTCCACTTT
CASSLDTPYNSPLHF
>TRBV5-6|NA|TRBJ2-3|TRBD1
TGTGCCAGCAGCCTCGGGACAGGTCGGGATACGCAGTATTTT
CASSLGTGRDTQYF
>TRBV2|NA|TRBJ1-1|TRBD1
TGTGCCAGCGGGGTGGACAGGGACACTGAAGCTTTCTTT
CASGVDRDTEAFF